The following is a T cell receptor (beta chain) sequence with its context. Its antigen is still unknown. The sample contains more than one DNA sequence encoding this CDR3. Profiled with immunoSEQ multiplex PCR; TCRdb holds only in-frame clones, not every one. The table lists some 150,000 clones, roughly 77% of them singletons. These data come from a study of cytotoxic CD8 clonotypes in ibrutinib-treated CLL. Overall study findings and caveats: Treatment left the uncommon public clonotypes either contracted or stable in frequency.

The J segment lost 6 bases and the V segment lost 3 bases, leaving 7 bases of the junction unmatched. The CDR3 sequence is 15 residues long. Germline values: CDR1 LNHDA, CDR2 SQIVND (reference sequence). This chain uses TRBV19 with TRBJ1-5; 8 bases fit TRBD1. This sequence originates from a human donor with chronic lymphocytic leukemia. The specimen comprised PBMCs, sampled after 12 months of ibrutinib treatment. The CDR3 is CASSIGTGGSQPQHF. Written as DNA, the CDR3 is TGTGCCAGTAGTATTGGGACAGGAGGGAGTCAGCCCCAGCATTTT. Full variable domain (remainder filled in from reference TRBV19 and TRBJ1-5): DGGITQSPKYLFRKEGQNVTLSCEQNLNHDAMYWYRQDPGQGLRLIYYSQIVNDFQKGDIAEGYSVSREKKESFPLTVTSAQKNPTAFYLCASSIGTGGSQPQHFGDGTRLSIL.